This T cell receptor (beta chain) is from a study of shared clonotypes between healthy human individuals. Germline lookup yields CDR1 LGHNA and CDR2 YSLEER. Trimming stripped 0 bases from V and 0 bases from J, with 14 bases between. This CDR3 has 17 residues. The data were produced by immunoSEQ multiplex PCR, yet TCRdb's version contains in-frame clones alone and is incomplete. The table includes about 960,000 clones, approximately 76% detected once. The sequence was collected from a man between 18 and 35 years old in good health. Sequencing was performed on memory CD4+ T cells sorted from blood. This sample's subset: CD45RA-negative fraction. The chain has TRBV4-3 and TRBJ1-2, with D tentatively TRBD1 (6 bases). The CDR3 sequence: CASSQDPWTDPNYGYTF. The CDR3 DNA reads as TGCGCCAGCAGCCAAGACCCTTGGACAGATCCTAACTATGGCTACACCTTC.